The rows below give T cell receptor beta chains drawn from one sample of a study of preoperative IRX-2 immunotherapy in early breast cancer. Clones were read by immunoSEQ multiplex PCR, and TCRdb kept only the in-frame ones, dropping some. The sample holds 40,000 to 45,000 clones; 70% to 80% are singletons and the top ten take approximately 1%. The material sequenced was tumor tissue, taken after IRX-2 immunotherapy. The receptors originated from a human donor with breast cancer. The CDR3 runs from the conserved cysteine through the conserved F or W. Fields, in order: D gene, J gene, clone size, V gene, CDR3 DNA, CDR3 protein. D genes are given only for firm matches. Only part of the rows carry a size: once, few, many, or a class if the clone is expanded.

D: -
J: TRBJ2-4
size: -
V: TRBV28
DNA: TGTGCCAGCAGTTTACTCAAAAACATTCAGTACTTC
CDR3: CASSLLKNIQYF

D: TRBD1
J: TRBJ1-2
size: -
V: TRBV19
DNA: TGTGCCAGTAGTCAAATCGACAGGGACTCTAACTATGGCTACACCTTC
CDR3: CASSQIDRDSNYGYTF

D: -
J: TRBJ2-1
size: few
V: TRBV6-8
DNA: TGTGCCAGCAGGATCGGGGGTAGCTCCTACAATGAGCAATTCTTC
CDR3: CASRIGGSSYNEQFF

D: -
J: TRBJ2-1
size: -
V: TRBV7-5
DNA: TGTGCCAGCAGCTTAATTTGGGGTATCAATGAGCAGTTCTTC
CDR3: CASSLIWGINEQFF

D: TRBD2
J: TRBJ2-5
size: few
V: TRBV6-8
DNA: TGTGCCAGCAGTCAACCCAGGACTAGCGGCCAAGAGACCCAGTACTTC
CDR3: CASSQPRTSGQETQYF

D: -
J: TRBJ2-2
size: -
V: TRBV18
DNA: TGTGCCAGCTCACCACGGCAGGAGTCCGACCGGGAGCTGTTTTTT
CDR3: CASSPRQESDRELFF

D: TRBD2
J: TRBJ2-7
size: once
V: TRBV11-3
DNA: TGTGCCAGCAGCTGGACCGGGCGGGAGGTGAACGAGCAGTACTTC
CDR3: CASSWTGREVNEQYF

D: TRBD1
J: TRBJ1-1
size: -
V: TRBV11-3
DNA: TGTGCCAGCAGCACGCAGACAGGGGCGGTGGTCACTGAAGCTTTCTTT
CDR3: CASSTQTGAVVTEAFF

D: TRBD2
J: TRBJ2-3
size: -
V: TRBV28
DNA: TGTGCCACCGGACTAGCGGGAGTAGATACGCAGTATTTT
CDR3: CATGLAGVDTQYF

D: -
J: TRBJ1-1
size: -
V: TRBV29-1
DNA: TGCAGCGTTGAAGAAGGGGACACTGAAGCTTTCTTT
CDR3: CSVEEGDTEAFF

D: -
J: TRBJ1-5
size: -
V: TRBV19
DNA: TGTGCCAGTAGTATCCCGAATCAGCCCCAGCATTTT
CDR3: CASSIPNQPQHF

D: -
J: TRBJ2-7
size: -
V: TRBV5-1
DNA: TGCGCCAGCAGACATGGGGGTCAGCCCCAGGGGGAGCAGTACTTC
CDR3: CASRHGGQPQGEQYF

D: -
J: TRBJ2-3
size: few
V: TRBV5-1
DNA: TGCGCCAGCAGCTACGGGAAGTCCATGGATACGCAGTATTTT
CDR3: CASSYGKSMDTQYF

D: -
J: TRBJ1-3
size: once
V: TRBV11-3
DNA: TGTGCCAGCAGCATCAGATTCTCTGGAAACACCATATATTTT
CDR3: CASSIRFSGNTIYF

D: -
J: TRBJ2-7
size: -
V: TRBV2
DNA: TGTGCCAGCGGAGGGGCCACGGGCGGCGAGCAGTACTTC
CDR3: CASGGATGGEQYF

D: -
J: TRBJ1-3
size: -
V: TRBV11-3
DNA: TGTGCCAGCAGCTTGGGATGGGAGAGAAACACCATATATTTT
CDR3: CASSLGWERNTIYF

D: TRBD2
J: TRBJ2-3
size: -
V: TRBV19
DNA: TGTGCCAGTAGTACAGGGACTAGCGGAGACCATACGCAGTATTTT
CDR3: CASSTGTSGDHTQYF

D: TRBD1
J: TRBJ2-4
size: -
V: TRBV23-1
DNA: TGCGCCAGCAGCCCCGACAGGGGGAACATTCAGTACTTC
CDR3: CASSPDRGNIQYF

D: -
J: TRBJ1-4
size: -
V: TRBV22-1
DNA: TGTGCCAGCAGCCTGTGGGGAGGGGATAATGAAAAACTGTTTTTT
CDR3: CASSLWGGDNEKLFF

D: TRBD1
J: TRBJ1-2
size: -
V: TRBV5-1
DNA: TGCGCCAGCAGCCCCGGGACAGGGTCCAAAAACTATGGCTACACCTTC
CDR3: CASSPGTGSKNYGYTF

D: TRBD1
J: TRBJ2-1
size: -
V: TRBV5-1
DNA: TGCGCCAGCAGCCCCCGGGACAGGGCCAGCTCCTACAATGAGCAGTTCTTC
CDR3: CASSPRDRASSYNEQFF

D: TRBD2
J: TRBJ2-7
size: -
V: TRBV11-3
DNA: TGTGCCAGCAGCTTCAACAGCGGGGGCTCCTACGAGCAGTACTTC
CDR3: CASSFNSGGSYEQYF

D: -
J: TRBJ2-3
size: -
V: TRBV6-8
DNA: TGTGCCAGCAGTTCCTCCGGGACAACGCGCGATACGCAGTATTTT
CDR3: CASSSSGTTRDTQYF

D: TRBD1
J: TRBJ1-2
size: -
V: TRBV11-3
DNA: TGTGCCAGCAGCTTAGGGGCGACAGGGGGCTTTGGCTACACCTTC
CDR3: CASSLGATGGFGYTF

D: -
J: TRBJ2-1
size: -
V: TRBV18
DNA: TGTGCCAGCTCACCATTGCCCAGATCCCTCACCCATGAGCAGTTCTTC
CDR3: CASSPLPRSLTHEQFF

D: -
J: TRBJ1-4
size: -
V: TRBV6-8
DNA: TGTGCCAGCAGTTACACGGCGTATGAAAAACTGTTTTTT
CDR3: CASSYTAYEKLFF

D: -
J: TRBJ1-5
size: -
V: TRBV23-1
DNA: TGCGCCAGCAGTCATTCCGGACTCAGCTTACCGAATAGCAATCAGCCCCAGCATTTT
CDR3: CASSHSGLSLPNSNQPQHF

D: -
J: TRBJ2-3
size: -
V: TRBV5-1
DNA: TGCGCCAGCAGCCCGTGGGCCACTTCAACTAGCACAGATACGCAGTATTTT
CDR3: CASSPWATSTSTDTQYF

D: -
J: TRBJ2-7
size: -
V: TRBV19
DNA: TGTGCCAGTAGTCTCTTTGGGGGCCCCGAGCAGTACTTC
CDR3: CASSLFGGPEQYF

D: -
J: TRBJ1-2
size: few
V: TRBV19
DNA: TGTGCCAGTACCCGAAAATCTCAGGGGAACTATGGCTACACCTTC
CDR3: CASTRKSQGNYGYTF

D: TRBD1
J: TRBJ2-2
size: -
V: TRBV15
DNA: TGTGCCACCAGCACAATTACGGGACAGTTCGCGAACACCGGGGAGCTGTTTTTT
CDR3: CATSTITGQFANTGELFF

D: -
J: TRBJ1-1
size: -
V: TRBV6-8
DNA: TGTGCCAGCAGTCCCCAGTTTGGGGCGCCGTACACTGAAGCTTTCTTT
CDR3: CASSPQFGAPYTEAFF

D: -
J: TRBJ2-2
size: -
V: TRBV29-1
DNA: TGCAGCGGGCGAAGGGGTGGCACCGGGGAGCTGTTTTTT
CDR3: CSGRRGGTGELFF

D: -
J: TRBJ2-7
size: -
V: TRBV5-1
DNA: TGCGCCAGCAGCTTAAGCCCCACAGGGAACTCCTACGAGCAGTACTTC
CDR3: CASSLSPTGNSYEQYF

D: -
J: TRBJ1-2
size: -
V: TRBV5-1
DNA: TGCGCCAGCAGCACTGGACAGAGCACCTATGGCTACACCTTC
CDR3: CASSTGQSTYGYTF

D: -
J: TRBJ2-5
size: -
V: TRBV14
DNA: TGTGCCAGCAGCCAAGATAAGGTTACATTGGGGACCCAGTACTTC
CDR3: CASSQDKVTLGTQYF